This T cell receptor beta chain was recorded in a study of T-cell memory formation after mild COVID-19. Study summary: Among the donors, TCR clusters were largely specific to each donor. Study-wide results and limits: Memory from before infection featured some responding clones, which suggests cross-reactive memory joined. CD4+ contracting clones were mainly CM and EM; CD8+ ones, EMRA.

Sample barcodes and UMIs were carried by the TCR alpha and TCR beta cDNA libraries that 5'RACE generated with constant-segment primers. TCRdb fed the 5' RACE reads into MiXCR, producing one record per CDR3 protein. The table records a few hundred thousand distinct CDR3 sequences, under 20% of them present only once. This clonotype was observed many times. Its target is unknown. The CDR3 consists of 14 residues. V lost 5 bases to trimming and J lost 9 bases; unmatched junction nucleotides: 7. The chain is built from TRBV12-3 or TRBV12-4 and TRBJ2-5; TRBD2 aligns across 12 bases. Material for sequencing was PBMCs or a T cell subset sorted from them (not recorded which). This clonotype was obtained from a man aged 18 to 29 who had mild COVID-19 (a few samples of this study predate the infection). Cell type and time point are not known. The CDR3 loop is CASSPTSGGLAQYF. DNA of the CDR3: TGTGCCAGCAGTCCGACTAGCGGGGGTTTGGCCCAGTACTTC.